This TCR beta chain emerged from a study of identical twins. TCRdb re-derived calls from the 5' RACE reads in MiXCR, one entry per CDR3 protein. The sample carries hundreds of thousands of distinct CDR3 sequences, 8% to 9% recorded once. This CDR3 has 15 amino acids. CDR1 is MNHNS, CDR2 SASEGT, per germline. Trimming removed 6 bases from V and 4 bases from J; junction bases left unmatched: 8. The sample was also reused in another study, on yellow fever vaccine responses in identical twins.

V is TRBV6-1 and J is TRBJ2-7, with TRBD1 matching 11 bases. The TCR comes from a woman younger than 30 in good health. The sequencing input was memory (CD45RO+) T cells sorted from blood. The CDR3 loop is CASRDRTGGIYEQYV. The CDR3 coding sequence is TGTGCCAGCAGAGATAGGACAGGGGGCATTTACGAGCAGTACGTC.